The following is a TCR beta chain sequence with its context. In the same sample, other DNA sequences code for this CDR3. The data derive from a study of blood T cell repertoires in COVID-19. Germline-derived CDR1 and CDR2 are MGHRA and YSYEKL. The V segment lost 8 bases and the J segment 7 bases; nucleotides outside the gene matches: 13. The CDR3 has 15 residues. TCRdb's copy holds only in-frame clones and misses some; the assay was immunoSEQ multiplex PCR. The sample carries about 140,000 clones, roughly 80% recorded once. Sequencing was performed on peripheral blood. This TCR derives from a man aged 70 or older who had recovered from COVID-19. The chain joins TRBV4-1 to TRBJ2-1; TRBD1 matches 8 bases. CDR3 loop: CASEPGQGDYNEQFF. DNA of the CDR3: TGCGCCAGCGAGCCAGGACAGGGTGACTATAATGAGCAGTTCTTC.